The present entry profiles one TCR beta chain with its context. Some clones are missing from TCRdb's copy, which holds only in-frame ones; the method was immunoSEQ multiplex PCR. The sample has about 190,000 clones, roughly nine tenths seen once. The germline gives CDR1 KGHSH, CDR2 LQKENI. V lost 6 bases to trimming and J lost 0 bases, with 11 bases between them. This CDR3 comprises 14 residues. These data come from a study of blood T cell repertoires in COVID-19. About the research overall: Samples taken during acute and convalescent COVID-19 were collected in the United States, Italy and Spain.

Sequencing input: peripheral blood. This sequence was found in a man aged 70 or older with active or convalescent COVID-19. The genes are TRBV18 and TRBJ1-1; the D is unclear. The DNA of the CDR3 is TGTGCCAGCTCCGCCAACAGAGTGAACACTGAAGCTTTCTTT. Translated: CASSANRVNTEAFF.